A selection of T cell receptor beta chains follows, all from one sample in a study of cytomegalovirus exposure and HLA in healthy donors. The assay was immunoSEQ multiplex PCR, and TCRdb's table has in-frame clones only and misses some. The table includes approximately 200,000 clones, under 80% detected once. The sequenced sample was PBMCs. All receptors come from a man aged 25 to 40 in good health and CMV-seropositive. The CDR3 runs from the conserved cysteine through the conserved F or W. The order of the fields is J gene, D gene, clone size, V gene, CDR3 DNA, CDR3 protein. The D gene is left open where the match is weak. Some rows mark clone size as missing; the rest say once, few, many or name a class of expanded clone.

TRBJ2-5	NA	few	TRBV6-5	TGTGCCAGCAGTTACTGGGGTGGGGAGCAGTACTTC	CASSYWGGEQYF
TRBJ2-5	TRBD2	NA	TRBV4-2	TGTGCCAGCAGCACGGGACTAGCCCAAGAGACCCAGTACTTC	CASSTGLAQETQYF
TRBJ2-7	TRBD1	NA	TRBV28	TGTGCCAGCAGAGGGACAGCTTACGAGCAGTACTTC	CASRGTAYEQYF
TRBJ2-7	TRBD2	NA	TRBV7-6	TGTGCCAGCAGCCCATGGGCCCCGGGACTAGCGGGCGCCTACGAGCAGTACTTC	CASSPWAPGLAGAYEQYF
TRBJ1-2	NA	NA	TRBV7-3	TGTGCCAGCAGCCCGAATCCAGGGGTTTCCTATGGCTACACCTTC	CASSPNPGVSYGYTF
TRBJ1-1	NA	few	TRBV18	TGTGCCAGCTCGGACAATCAGGACACTGAAGCTTTCTTT	CASSDNQDTEAFF
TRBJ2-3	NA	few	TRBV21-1	TGTGCCAGCAGCAGACCCTTCAGGTGGCGACGTACAGATACGCAGTATTTT	CASSRPFRWRRTDTQYF
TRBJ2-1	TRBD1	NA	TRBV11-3	TGTGCCAGCAGCTTACGGGACAGGGGTTACAATGAGCAGTTCTTC	CASSLRDRGYNEQFF
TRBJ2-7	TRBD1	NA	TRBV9	TGTGCCAGCAGCCCCCCCGGGACAGCGGTCTTCAACGAGCAGTACTTC	CASSPPGTAVFNEQYF
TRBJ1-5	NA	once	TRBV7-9	TGTGCCAGCAGCTTAGCGACTGGTGACGGGCAGCATTTT	CASSLATGDGQHF
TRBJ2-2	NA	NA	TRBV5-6	TGTGCCAGCAGCCTTTCCCGAGGGGGGGCGGGTACCGGGGAGCTGTTTTTT	CASSLSRGGAGTGELFF
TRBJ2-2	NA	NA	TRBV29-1	TGCAGCGCGTCGCGGCAGAACACCGGGGAGCTGTTTTTT	CSASRQNTGELFF
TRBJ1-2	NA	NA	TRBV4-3	TGCGCCAGCAGCCAAGAAGACAGTTACTATGGCTACACCTTC	CASSQEDSYYGYTF
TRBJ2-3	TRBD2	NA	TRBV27	TGTGCCAGCAGGTTAGCGGGAGTAACAGATACGCAGTATTTT	CASRLAGVTDTQYF
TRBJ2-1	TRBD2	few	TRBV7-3	TGTGCCAGCAGCTCTAGCGGGGGGGTTAATGAGCAGTTCTTC	CASSSSGGVNEQFF
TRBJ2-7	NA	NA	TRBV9	TGTGCCAGCAGTCGTCAGGGGGGCGAGCAGTACTTC	CASSRQGGEQYF
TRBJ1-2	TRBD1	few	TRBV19	TGTGCCAGTAGCACGACAGGGTATTATGCTAACTATGGCTACACCTTC	CASSTTGYYANYGYTF
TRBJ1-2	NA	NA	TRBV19	TGTGCCAGTAGTATTAGCCGAGCTAACTATGGCTACACCTTC	CASSISRANYGYTF
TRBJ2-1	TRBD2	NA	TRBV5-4	TGTGCCAGCAGTTCCGCTACTAGCGGGAGAAGGAATGAGCAGTTCTTC	CASSSATSGRRNEQFF